A single sample is the source of the 8 T cell receptor beta chains below, sequenced in a study of T-cell memory formation after mild COVID-19. TCRdb re-analysed the 5' RACE reads in MiXCR, keeping a single row per CDR3 protein. This table has more than 150,000 distinct CDR3 sequences, under 20% appearing once. The sequenced material came from PBMCs or a T cell subset sorted from them (not recorded which). The source of these receptors is a man younger than 30 who had mild COVID-19 (a few samples of this study predate the infection). Cell type and time point are not known.

This clonotype was counted a few times. This chain uses TRBV20-1 with TRBJ2-3, with D possibly being TRBD1 (5 bases). This CDR3 spans 15 amino acids. Trimming cost V 3 bases and J 2 bases, with 15 bases left between them. Per germline, CDR1 DFQATT and CDR2 SNEGSKA (reference sequence). The CDR3 protein is CSASPSQGSTDTQYF. The CDR3 nucleotides read TGCAGTGCTAGTCCCTCCCAGGGTTCCACAGATACGCAGTATTTT.

J is TRBJ2-2 and V is TRBV5-1, with D perhaps TRBD1 (6 bases). This CDR3 contains 14 residues. CDR1 SGHRS and CDR2 YFSETQ come from the germline V gene. The V end lost 4 bases, the J end lost 2 bases, and 9 bases lay between the germline ends. The CDR3 sequence: CASSETGNTGELFF. The DNA of the CDR3 is TGCGCCAGCAGCGAGACAGGAAACACCGGGGAGCTGTTTTTT.

This clonotype was seen only a few times. This chain links TRBV6-2 or TRBV6-3 with TRBJ2-3, with 7 positions matching TRBD2. CDR1 MNHEY and CDR2 SVGEGT come from the germline V gene. CDR3 length: 14 residues. Trimming at V came to 6 bases and at J to 1 base, leaving 4 bases not matched to a gene. In nucleotides, the CDR3 is TGTGCCAGCAGCCCTCGGGGGGGCACAGATACGCAGTATTTT. Encoded protein: CASSPRGGTDTQYF.

The V call is TRBV5-8, the J call TRBJ2-3, with 7 nucleotides matching TRBD1. The germline CDR1 and CDR2 sequences are SGHTS and YDEGEE. V dropped 0 bases and J dropped 0; count of bases not matched to a gene: 1. The CDR3 loop spans 15 amino acids. CDR3 nucleotide sequence: TGTGCCAGCAGCTTGGAGGGGGCTAGCACAGATACGCAGTATTTT. As protein: CASSLEGASTDTQYF.

V is TRBV11-2 and J is TRBJ1-1; 10 nucleotides align to TRBD1. CDR3 size: 13 residues. The junction had 4 bases not matched to a gene; V was cut back by 5 bases and J by 7 bases. Germline V gene lookup returns CDR1 SGHAT and CDR2 FQNNGV. The DNA of the CDR3 is TGTGCCAGCAGCCAGGGACAGGGGCTTGAAGCTTTCTTT. It codes for CASSQGQGLEAFF.

V gene TRBV7-2 combines with J gene TRBJ2-6; D is uncertain. Germline V lookup: CDR1 SGHTA, CDR2 FQGNSA. The CDR3 extends over 16 amino acids. Trimming removed 2 bases from V and 0 bases from J, with 8 bases in between. CDR3 sequence reads: CASSLMATSGANVLTF. The DNA of the CDR3 is TGTGCCAGCAGCTTAATGGCCACCTCTGGGGCCAACGTCCTGACTTTC. Drawing the rest from reference TRBV7-2 and TRBJ2-6, the complete variable domain is GAGVSQSPSNKVTEKGKDVELRCDPISGHTALYWYRQSLGQGLEFLIYFQGNSAPDKSGLPSDRFSAERTGGSVSTLTIQRTQQEDSAVYLCASSLMATSGANVLTFGAGSRLTVL.

The rearrangement joins TRBV6-1 to TRBJ2-6; TRBD1 might be the D (6 bases). The CDR3 covers 17 residues. Trimming removed 6 bases from V and 11 bases from J, with 26 bases in between. Germline CDR1 reads MNHNS; CDR2 reads SASEGT. As DNA, the CDR3 is TGTGCCAGCAGGAAAGGGTCTACAGGGAAAGAGGCGCACGTCCTGACTTTC. This sequence encodes CASRKGSTGKEAHVLTF.

The chain combines TRBV20-1 with TRBJ2-3, with 8 bases aligning to TRBD2. V gave up 1 base and J gave up 2 bases; unmatched junction bases: 14. CDR3 size: 18 residues. CDR1 is DFQATT, CDR2 SNEGSKA, per germline (reference sequence). The CDR3, as DNA: TGCAGTGCTAGAGTTCGGCTGGGTTTAGCGGGGAACACAGATACGCAGTATTTT. Translation: CSARVRLGLAGNTDTQYF.